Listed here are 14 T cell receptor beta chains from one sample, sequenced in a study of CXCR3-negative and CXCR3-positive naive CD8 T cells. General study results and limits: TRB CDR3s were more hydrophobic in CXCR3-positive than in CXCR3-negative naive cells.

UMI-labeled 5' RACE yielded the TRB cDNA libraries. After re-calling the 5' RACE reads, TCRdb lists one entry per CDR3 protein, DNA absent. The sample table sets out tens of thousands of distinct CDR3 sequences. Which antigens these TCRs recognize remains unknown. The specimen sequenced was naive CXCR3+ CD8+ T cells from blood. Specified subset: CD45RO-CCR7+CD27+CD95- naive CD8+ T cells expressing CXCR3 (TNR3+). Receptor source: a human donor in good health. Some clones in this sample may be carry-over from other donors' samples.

The CDR3 protein is CASSDRNLQETQYF. V is TRBV25-1 and J is TRBJ2-5. Germline V gene lookup returns CDR1 MGHDK and CDR2 SYGVNS. The CDR3 runs to 14 residues.

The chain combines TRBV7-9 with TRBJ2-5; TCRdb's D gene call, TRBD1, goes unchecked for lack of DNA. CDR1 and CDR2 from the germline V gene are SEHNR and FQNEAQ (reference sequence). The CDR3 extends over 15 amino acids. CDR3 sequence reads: CASSAGRDLQETQYF. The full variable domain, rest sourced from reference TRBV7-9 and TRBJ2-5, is DTGVSQNPRHKITKRGQNVTFRCDPISEHNRLYWYRQTLGQGPEFLTYFQNEAQLEKSRLLSDRFSAERPKGSFSTLEIQRTEQGDSAMYLCASSAGRDLQETQYFGPGTRLLVL.

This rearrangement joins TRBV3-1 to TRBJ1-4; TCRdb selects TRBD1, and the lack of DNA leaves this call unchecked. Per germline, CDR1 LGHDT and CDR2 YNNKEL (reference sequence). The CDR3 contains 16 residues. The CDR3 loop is CASSRAWAGANEKLFF.

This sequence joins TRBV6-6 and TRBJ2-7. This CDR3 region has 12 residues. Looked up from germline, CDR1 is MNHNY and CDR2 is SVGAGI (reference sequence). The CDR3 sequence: CASQQSTYEQYF.

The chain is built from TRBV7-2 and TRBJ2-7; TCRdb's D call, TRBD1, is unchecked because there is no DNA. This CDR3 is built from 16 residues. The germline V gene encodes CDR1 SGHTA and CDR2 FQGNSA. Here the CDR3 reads CASSLTLGGWAYEQYF.

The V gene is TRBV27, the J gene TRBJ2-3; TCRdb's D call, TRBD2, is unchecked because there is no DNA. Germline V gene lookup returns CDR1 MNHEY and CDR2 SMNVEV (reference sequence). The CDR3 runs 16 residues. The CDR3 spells CASSTIVVRIPDTQYF.

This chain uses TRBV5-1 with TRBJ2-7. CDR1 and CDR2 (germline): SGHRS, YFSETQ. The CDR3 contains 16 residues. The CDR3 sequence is CASSLGFAGTDYEQYF.

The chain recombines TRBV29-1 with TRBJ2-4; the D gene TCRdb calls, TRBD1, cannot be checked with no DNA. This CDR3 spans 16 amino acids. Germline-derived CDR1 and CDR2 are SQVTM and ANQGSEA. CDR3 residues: CSVEGLRDRTSVIQYF.

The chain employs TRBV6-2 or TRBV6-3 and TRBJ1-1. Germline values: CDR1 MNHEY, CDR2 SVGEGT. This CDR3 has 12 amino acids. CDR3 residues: CASSPPNLEAFF.

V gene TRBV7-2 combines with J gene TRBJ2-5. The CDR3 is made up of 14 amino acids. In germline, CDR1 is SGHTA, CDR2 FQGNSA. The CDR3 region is CASSLLWQQETQYF.

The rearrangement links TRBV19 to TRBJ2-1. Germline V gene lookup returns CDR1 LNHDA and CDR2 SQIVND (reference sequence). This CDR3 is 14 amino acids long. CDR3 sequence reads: CASSIVGSYNEQFF.

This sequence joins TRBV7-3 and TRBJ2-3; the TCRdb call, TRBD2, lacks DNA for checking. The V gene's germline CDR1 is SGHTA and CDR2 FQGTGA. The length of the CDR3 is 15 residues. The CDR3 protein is CASSFTSGGTDTQYF.

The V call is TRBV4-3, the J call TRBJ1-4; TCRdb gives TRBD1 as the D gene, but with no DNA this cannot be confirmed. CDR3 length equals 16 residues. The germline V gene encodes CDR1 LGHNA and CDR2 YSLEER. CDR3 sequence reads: CASSQDPRGNGEKLFF.

The CDR3 sequence: CASSLGAHLYNEQFF. V gene TRBV12-3 or TRBV12-4 combines with J gene TRBJ2-1. The CDR3 has 15 amino acids.